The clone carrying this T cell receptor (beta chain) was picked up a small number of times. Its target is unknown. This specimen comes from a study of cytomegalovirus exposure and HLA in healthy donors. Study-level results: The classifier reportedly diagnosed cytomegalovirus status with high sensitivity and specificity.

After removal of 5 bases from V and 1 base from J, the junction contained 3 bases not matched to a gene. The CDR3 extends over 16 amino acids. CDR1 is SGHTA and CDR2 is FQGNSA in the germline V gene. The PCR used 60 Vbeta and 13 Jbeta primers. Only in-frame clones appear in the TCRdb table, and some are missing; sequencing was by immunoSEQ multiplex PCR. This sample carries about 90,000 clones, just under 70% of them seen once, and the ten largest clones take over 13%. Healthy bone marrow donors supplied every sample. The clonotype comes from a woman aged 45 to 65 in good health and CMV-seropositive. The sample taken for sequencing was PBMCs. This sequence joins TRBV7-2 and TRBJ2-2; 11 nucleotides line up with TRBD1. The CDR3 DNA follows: TGTGCCAGCAGCCGGACAGGGGGCAAGAACACCGGGGAGCTGTTTTTT. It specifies CASSRTGGKNTGELFF.